This TCR beta chain was identified in a study of blood T cell repertoires in COVID-19. Turning to the study itself: Both acute and convalescent COVID-19 samples were obtained from the United States, Italy and Spain. From T cells, B-cell-depleted T cells, or PBMCs came the material, which was cDNA or gDNA.

Between the trimmed V and J ends, which lost 0 bases and 4 bases, there was a span of 7 bases. Per germline, CDR1 SGHVS and CDR2 FQNEAQ. CDR3 length: 13 residues. As concerns this clone: Distinct nucleotide sequences in the sample also encode this CDR3.

Original methodology: Amplified reference gene primers provided the basis for estimating nucleated cell counts. The protocol was immunoSEQ multiplex PCR, while the TCRdb copy is restricted to in-frame clones and leaves out a portion. V and J calls and clone size are those listed in that table; D and trimming were worked out from the DNA. The data show roughly 100,000 clones, 81% seen once. The receptor's source is a man in his fifties or sixties with acute or convalescent COVID-19. The chain combines TRBV7-8 with TRBJ2-7; no reliable D call. Material for sequencing was peripheral blood. CDR3 sequence reads: CASSLALEYEQYV. The CDR3 DNA follows: TGTGCCAGCAGCTTAGCGCTCGAGTACGAGCAGTACGTC.